The present TCR beta chain was sequenced within a study of long-term antiretroviral therapy in people with HIV. Germline lookup yields CDR1 MDHEN and CDR2 SYDVKM. Trimming took 3 bases from V and 0 from J; bases not matched to a gene: 2. This CDR3 comprises 16 residues. It was version v3.0 of the immunoSEQ assay that was run at survey level. Repertoires were generated with immunoSEQ multiplex PCR, while TCRdb's copy carries only in-frame clones and drops some. The sample carries 20,000 to 30,000 clones, about four fifths recorded once. The J gene is TRBJ1-4, the V gene TRBV28; 9 bases are shared with TRBD1. The sequence was obtained from a man aged 25 to 45 with HIV. The sample was unsorted PBMCs, taken 0.7 years before starting antiretroviral therapy. CDR3 DNA: TGTGCCAGCAGTTTCCGACAGGGGGCAACTAATGAAAAACTGTTTTTT. Translation: CASSFRQGATNEKLFF.